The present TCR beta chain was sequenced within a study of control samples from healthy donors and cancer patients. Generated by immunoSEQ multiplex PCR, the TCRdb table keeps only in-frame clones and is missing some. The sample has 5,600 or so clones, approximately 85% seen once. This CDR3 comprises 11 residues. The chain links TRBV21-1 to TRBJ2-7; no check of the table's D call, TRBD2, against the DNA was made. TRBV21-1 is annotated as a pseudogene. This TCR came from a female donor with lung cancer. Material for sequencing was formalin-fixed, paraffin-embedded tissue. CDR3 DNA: TGTGCCAGCAGCAAGAGCCACGAGCAGTACTTC. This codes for CASSKSHEQYF.